Sequencing of this T cell receptor beta chain was carried out in a study of shared clonotypes between healthy human individuals. Study context: Three plates were used per donor for CD4 naive, three for CD4 memory, two for CD8 naive and one for CD8 memory.

J gave up 8 bases and V 5 bases, and 15 bases lay outside the gene matches. The CDR3 runs 17 residues. Germline V gene lookup returns CDR1 MDHEN and CDR2 SYDVKM. TCRdb keeps only in-frame clones here, not all; method: immunoSEQ multiplex PCR. The sample has over a million clones; roughly 95% are singletons. What was sequenced was naive CD4+ T cells sorted from blood. Stated subset: CD45RA+ positively selected. The chain recombines TRBV28 with TRBJ1-1; 12 bases are shared with TRBD1. This TCR came from a man younger than 45 in good health. The CDR3 loop is CASSRMRGTGGAPEAFF. In DNA form, the CDR3 reads TGTGCCAGCAGTAGAATGCGAGGGACAGGGGGCGCCCCCGAAGCTTTCTTT.